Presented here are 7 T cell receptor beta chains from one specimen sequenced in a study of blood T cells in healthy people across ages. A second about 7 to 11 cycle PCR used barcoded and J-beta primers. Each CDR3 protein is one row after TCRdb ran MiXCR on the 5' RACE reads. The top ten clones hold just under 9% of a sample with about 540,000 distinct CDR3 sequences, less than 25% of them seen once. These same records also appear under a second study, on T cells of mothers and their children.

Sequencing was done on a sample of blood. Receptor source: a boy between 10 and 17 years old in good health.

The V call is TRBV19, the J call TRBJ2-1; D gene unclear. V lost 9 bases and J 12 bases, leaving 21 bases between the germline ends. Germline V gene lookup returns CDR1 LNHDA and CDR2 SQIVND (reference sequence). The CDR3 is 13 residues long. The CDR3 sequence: CASQELPPSVQFF. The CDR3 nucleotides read TGTGCCAGCCAGGAACTCCCTCCGAGTGTGCAGTTCTTC.

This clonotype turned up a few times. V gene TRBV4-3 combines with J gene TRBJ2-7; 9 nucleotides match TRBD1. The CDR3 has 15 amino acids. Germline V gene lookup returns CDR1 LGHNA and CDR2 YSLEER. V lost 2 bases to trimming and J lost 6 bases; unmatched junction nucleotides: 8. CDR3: CASSQNKDRGSEQYF. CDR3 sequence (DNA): TGCGCCAGCAGCCAAAATAAGGACAGGGGATCCGAGCAGTACTTC.

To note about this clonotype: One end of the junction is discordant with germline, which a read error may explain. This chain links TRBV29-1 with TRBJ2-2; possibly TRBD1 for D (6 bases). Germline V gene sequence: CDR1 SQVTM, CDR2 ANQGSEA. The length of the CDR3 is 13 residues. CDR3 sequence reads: CSVYRANTGELFF. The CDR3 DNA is TGCAGCGTTTACAGGGCGAACACCGGGGAACTGTTTTTT.

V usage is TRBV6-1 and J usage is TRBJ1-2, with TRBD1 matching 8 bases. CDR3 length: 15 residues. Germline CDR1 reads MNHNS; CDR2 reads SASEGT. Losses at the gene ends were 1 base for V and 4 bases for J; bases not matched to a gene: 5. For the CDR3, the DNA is TGTGCCAGCAGTGAAGTTGGACAGGGTATCTATGGCTACACCTTC. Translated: CASSEVGQGIYGYTF.

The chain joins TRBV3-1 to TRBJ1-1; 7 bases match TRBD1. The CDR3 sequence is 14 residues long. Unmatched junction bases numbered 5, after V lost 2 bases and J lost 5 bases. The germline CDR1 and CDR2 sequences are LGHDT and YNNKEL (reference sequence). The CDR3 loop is CASSQKTGWTEAFF. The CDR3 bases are TGTGCCAGCAGCCAAAAGACAGGGTGGACTGAAGCTTTCTTT.

DNA of the CDR3: TGCAGTGGGATTCTTGGCGGACAGGGAGAAGCTTTCTTT. Amino acid sequence: CSGILGGQGEAFF. This chain links TRBV20-1 with TRBJ1-1, with 8 bases identical to TRBD1. Germline-derived CDR1 and CDR2 are DFQATT and SNEGSKA (reference sequence). Trimming cost V 7 bases and J 8 bases; bases outside gene matches: 12. The CDR3 length is 13 residues.

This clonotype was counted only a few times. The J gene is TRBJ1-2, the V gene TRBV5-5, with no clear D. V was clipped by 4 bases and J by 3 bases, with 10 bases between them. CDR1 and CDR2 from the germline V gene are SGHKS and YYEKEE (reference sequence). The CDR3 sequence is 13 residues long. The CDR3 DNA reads TGTGCCAGCAGCCTACAGAGTCACTATGGCTACACCTTC. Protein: CASSLQSHYGYTF. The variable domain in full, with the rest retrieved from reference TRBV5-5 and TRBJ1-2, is DAGVTQSPTHLIKTRGQQVTLRCSPISGHKSVSWYQQVLGQGPQFIFQYYEKEERGRGNFPDRFSARQFPNYSSELNVNALLLGDSALYLCASSLQSHYGYTFGSGTRLTVV.